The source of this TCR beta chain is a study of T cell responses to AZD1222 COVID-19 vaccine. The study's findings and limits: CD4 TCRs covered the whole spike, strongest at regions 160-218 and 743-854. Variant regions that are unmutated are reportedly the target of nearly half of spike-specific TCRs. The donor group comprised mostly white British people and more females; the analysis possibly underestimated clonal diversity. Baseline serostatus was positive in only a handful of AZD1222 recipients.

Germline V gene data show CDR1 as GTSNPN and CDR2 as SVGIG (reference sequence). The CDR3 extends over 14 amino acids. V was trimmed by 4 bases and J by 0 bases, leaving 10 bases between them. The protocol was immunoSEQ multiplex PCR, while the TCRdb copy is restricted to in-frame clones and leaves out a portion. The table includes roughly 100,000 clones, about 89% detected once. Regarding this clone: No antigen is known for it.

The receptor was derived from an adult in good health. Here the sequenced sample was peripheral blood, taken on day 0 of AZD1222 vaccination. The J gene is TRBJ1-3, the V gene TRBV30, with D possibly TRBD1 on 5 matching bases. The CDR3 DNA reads TGTGCCTGGACGGCAGGGTTCTCTGGAAACACCATATATTTT. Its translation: CAWTAGFSGNTIYF. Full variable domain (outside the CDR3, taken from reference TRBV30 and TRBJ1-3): SQTIHQWPATLVQPVGSPLSLECTVEGTSNPNLYWYRQAAGRGLQLLFYSVGIGQISSEVPQNLSASRPQDRQFILSSKKLLLSDSGFYLCAWTAGFSGNTIYFGEGSWLTVV.